This T cell receptor (beta chain) is drawn from a study of radiation and T cells in renal cell carcinoma. At the level of the study: Nephrectomy followed 15 Gy stereotactic body radiation by 4 weeks.

CDR1 is LNHDA and CDR2 is SQIVND in the germline V gene (reference sequence). Deletions cut 7 bases from V and 4 bases from J, with 20 bases between. The CDR3 extends over 15 amino acids. Time point described: baseline pretreatment blood. As for treatment: 15 Gy SBRT to primary tumor, nephrectomy 4 weeks later. After SBRT, blood was collected at 2 and 4 weeks, plus baseline. TCRdb's table, derived via immunoSEQ multiplex PCR, lists solely in-frame clones and lacks some. The sample consists of about 150,000 clones, about 88% of them appearing once. The chain has TRBV19 and TRBJ2-7; D might be TRBD1 or TRBD2, each matching 5 bases. The sequence derives from a woman in her seventies with renal cell carcinoma. The sample in question was blood, obtained from a patient whose treatment included radiotherapy and nephrectomy. As DNA, the CDR3 is TGTGCCAGTACCTCCCCAGGGACGGGAATTTACGAGCAGTACTTC. Translating it yields CASTSPGTGIYEQYF.